This entry lists 9 T cell receptor beta chains sequenced from one sample in a study of T cells in Graves' hyperthyroidism and ophthalmopathy. Amplification yielded TCR beta CDR3 regions, with RNA transcripts as the source. TCR CDR3 regions were first amplified by RT-PCR with HTBI primers. MiXCR was run by TCRdb on the multiplex PCR reads, yielding one entry per CDR3 protein. The table shows roughly 600,000 distinct CDR3 sequences, with about 14% occurring only once. Source material: blood. Source of these receptors: a woman in her forties or fifties with Graves' ophthalmopathy.

V gene TRBV7-6 combines with J gene TRBJ2-2, with D tentatively TRBD2 (6 bases). The CDR3 sequence is 16 residues long. Germline assignment: CDR1 SGHVS and CDR2 FNYEAQ. V was trimmed by 4 bases and J by 7 bases, leaving 19 bases between them. DNA of the CDR3: TGTGCCAGCAGCTCTCCTTCCGGGAGAGAGAGCGGGGAGCTGTTTTTT. It is translated as CASSSPSGRESGELFF. Together with reference TRBV7-6 and TRBJ2-2, the CDR3 gives the full variable domain: GAGVSQSPRYKVTKRGQDVALRCDPISGHVSLYWYRQALGQGPEFLTYFNYEAQQDKSGLPNDRFSAERPEGSISTLTIQRTEQRDSAMYRCASSSPSGRESGELFFGEGSRLTVL.

This clonotype has a count of ten or more. The genes are TRBV6-2 or TRBV6-3 and TRBJ2-1; tentatively, D is TRBD1 (6 bases). CDR3 size: 20 residues. Germline lookup yields CDR1 MNHEY and CDR2 SVGEGT. Trimming took off 6 bases at V and 0 bases at J, with 27 bases between the two ends. The CDR3 DNA is TGTGCCAGCAGCCTCAACCGGGACACATACCTTACCCGCTCCTACAATGAGCAGTTCTTC. This gives the protein CASSLNRDTYLTRSYNEQFF.

To note about this clonotype: A much larger clone lies one base from this, so it may be a read error. The chain employs TRBV12-3 or TRBV12-4 and TRBJ1-1, with D maybe TRBD1 (6 bases). This CDR3 region has 17 residues. Deletions cut 3 bases from V and 1 base from J, with 18 bases between. The CDR3 here is CASSFAGGAGRNTEAFF. Here the CDR3 DNA reads TGTGCCAGCAGTTTTGCTGGGGGGGCAGGCAGGAACACTGAAGCTTTCTTT.

There are many counts of this clonotype. The rearrangement links TRBV11-3 to TRBJ2-1, with TRBD2 matching 7 bases. V dropped 3 bases and J dropped 0; count of bases not matched to a gene: 8. Germline V CDR1 and CDR2: SGHNT, YENEEA. The CDR3 length is 17 residues. The CDR3 reads CASSLPAGEYSYNEQFF. The CDR3 DNA follows: TGTGCCAGCAGCTTGCCTGCGGGAGAATACTCCTACAATGAGCAGTTCTTC.

This clonotype was seen at least ten times. The gene calls are TRBV4-2 and TRBJ2-7; weak D call: TRBD1 (5 bases). The CDR3 runs to 16 residues. Per germline, CDR1 LGHNA and CDR2 YNFKEQ. V shed 0 bases and J shed 6 bases, with 18 bases lying between them. CDR3 nucleotides: TGTGCCAGCAGCCAAGATTTCGCAGGGTCATTATTCGAGCAGTACTTC. It yields the protein CASSQDFAGSLFEQYF.

The V call is TRBV10-3, the J call TRBJ1-2, with 9 bases aligning to TRBD1. The CDR3 totals 14 residues. Germline CDR1 reads ENHRY; CDR2 reads SYGVKD. The V and J ends lost 8 bases and 0 bases, in that order; junction bases with no gene match: 4. The CDR3 nucleotides are TGTGCCATCGGAGGACAGGGGTCTAACTATGGCTACACCTTC. Translated: CAIGGQGSNYGYTF.

In its sample, this clonotype was seen many times. The chain uses TRBV7-9 and TRBJ2-1; D is uncertain. This CDR3 contains 14 residues. The germline V gene has CDR1 SEHNR and CDR2 FQNEAQ (reference sequence). V was shortened by 1 base and J by 7 bases, with 11 bases between the two germline ends. CDR3 protein: CASSLVASRNEQFF. The DNA of the CDR3 is TGTGCCAGCAGCTTAGTAGCCAGTAGGAATGAGCAGTTCTTC.

This chain uses TRBV3-1 with TRBJ2-2; D is unclear. The CDR3 is 12 residues long. Germline V lookup: CDR1 LGHDT, CDR2 YNNKEL (reference sequence). Trimming removed 4 bases from V and 6 bases from J, with 6 bases in between. This CDR3 is CASSPLAGELFF. The CDR3 DNA sequence: TGTGCCAGCAGCCCTCTCGCCGGGGAGCTGTTTTTT.

This clonotype has ten or more counts. The gene calls are TRBV7-9 and TRBJ2-1; 11 bases are shared with TRBD2. J lost 7 bases, V lost 5 bases, and 10 bases had no gene match. Germline CDR1 is SEHNR and CDR2 is FQNEAQ (reference sequence). The length of the CDR3 is 16 residues. The CDR3 coding sequence is TGTGCCAGCAGCCTACTAGCGGGAGAAACCGGGAATGAGCAGTTCTTC. This codes for CASSLLAGETGNEQFF.